The entry below gives a single TCR beta chain sequence along with its context. Its antigen is as yet unknown. Germline CDR1 and CDR2: SNHLY and FYNNEI. Deletions cut 6 bases from V and 5 bases from J, with 20 bases between. The CDR3 covers 15 residues. Where libraries were unsorted, they were derived from 2 million PBMCs stored at -80 degrees C. This record belongs to a study of neurological immune-mediated disorders. Notes on the study in general: No CDR3 amino acid sequences recurred among expanded clones across subjects, suggesting private repertoires in all groups.

With 10-nucleotide random UMIs included, cDNA was synthesized by 5'RACE. Over 170 million TCR-beta sequences (from 15-18 subjects) were yielded by each sequencing run. TCRdb redid the calling of the 5' RACE reads with MiXCR, one entry per CDR3 protein. The data show fewer than 20,000 distinct CDR3 sequences, roughly 14% seen once. The chain uses TRBV2 and TRBJ2-7; D could derive from TRBD1 or TRBD2 (7 bases each). The origin of this receptor is a man in his fifties or sixties with HTLV-1-associated myelopathy (HAM/TSP). Sequencing was performed on PBMCs. CDR3 nucleotide sequence: TGTGCCAGCAGAACCAGCGGGACAGCTGGTAACGAGCAGTACTTC. Translated: CASRTSGTAGNEQYF.